These 19 T cell receptor beta chains were sequenced from one sample in a study of blood T cell repertoires in COVID-19 (TCRdb year 2020). Library prep was done by the immunoSEQ multiplex PCR assay. TCRdb's version of the immuneACCESS table is confined to in-frame rearrangements and falls short of the full clone set. An unresolved V gene accounts for under half of the shortfall where checked; the remainder is of unknown origin. The sample has tens of thousands of clones on record, around 89% of them singletons. Of the sample, 4.8% falls within the top ten clones. Sequencing was performed on peripheral blood. The receptors stem from a human donor in a cohort sampled during active COVID-19.

J is TRBJ1-2 and V is TRBV28, with D possibly being TRBD1 (6 bases). Trimming shortened V by 8 bases and J by 4 bases, and 14 bases separated the two germline ends. The CDR3 has 13 residues. Germline V CDR1 and CDR2: MDHEN, SYDVKM. The CDR3 DNA follows: TGTGCCAGCGTTGGGACAACCCTCTATGGCTACACCTTC. Amino acids: CASVGTTLYGYTF.

The chain joins TRBV11-2 to TRBJ2-3, with D perhaps TRBD2 (6 bases). The CDR3 has 17 amino acids. The V and J ends lost 4 bases and 2 bases respectively, with 19 bases between them. The germline gives CDR1 SGHAT, CDR2 FQNNGV. The CDR3 region has the DNA TGTGCCAGCAGCTGGGCGGCGGGGCTAAGGGACACAGATACGCAGTATTTT. Translation: CASSWAAGLRDTDTQYF.

The chain employs TRBV19 and TRBJ2-1; D remains ambiguous. With 5 bases removed from V and 7 bases from J, the gap between germline ends came to 6 bases. CDR3 length equals 11 residues. In germline, CDR1 is LNHDA, CDR2 SQIVND (reference sequence). The DNA for the CDR3 is TGTGCCAGTAGTCTATATAATGAGCAGTTCTTC. Its translation is CASSLYNEQFF.

The chain joins TRBV13 to TRBJ2-7; no clear D gene. The CDR3 is made up of 12 amino acids. Germline V gene sequence: CDR1 PRHDT, CDR2 FYEKMQ (reference sequence). V was shortened by 1 base and J by 4 bases, with 5 bases between the two germline ends. As DNA, the CDR3 is TGTGCCAGCAGCTTAGTCAGATACGAGCAGTACTTC. Translating it yields CASSLVRYEQYF.

This sequence joins TRBV7-9 and TRBJ1-1; weak D call: TRBD1 (5 bases). This CDR3 comprises 15 residues. Trimming took 4 bases from V and 1 from J, leaving 13 bases between them. The germline V gene encodes CDR1 SEHNR and CDR2 FQNEAQ (reference sequence). CDR3: CASSSDVGGNTEAFF. CDR3 nucleotides: TGTGCCAGCAGCTCTGACGTCGGGGGGAACACTGAAGCTTTCTTT. Together with reference TRBV7-9 and TRBJ1-1, the CDR3 gives the full variable domain: DTGVSQNPRHKITKRGQNVTFRCDPISEHNRLYWYRQTLGQGPEFLTYFQNEAQLEKSRLLSDRFSAERPKGSFSTLEIQRTEQGDSAMYLCASSSDVGGNTEAFFGQGTRLTVV.

The chain uses TRBV24-1 and TRBJ2-3; D may be TRBD2 (5 bases). The CDR3 totals 14 residues. V was shortened by 6 bases and J by 10 bases, with 19 bases between the two germline ends. Germline CDR1 reads KGHDR; CDR2 reads SFDVKD. In nucleotides, the CDR3 is TGTGCCACCAGTTCCCAGAGGACTCGCCCCGCGCAGTATTTT. This codes for CATSSQRTRPAQYF.

The J gene is TRBJ2-2, the V gene TRBV28, with 9 bases identical to TRBD1. V lost 5 bases to trimming and J lost 4 bases; unmatched junction nucleotides: 5. Per germline, CDR1 MDHEN and CDR2 SYDVKM. The CDR3 spans 15 residues. CDR3: CASSRTGDPTGELFF. The CDR3 DNA is TGTGCCAGCAGTCGGACAGGGGACCCCACCGGGGAGCTGTTTTTT. Filled out from reference TRBV28 and TRBJ2-2, the complete variable domain reads DVKVTQSSRYLVKRTGEKVFLECVQDMDHENMFWYRQDPGLGLRLIYFSYDVKMKEKGDIPEGYSVSREKKERFSLILESASTNQTSMYLCASSRTGDPTGELFFGEGSRLTVL.

The rearrangement uses TRBV28 and TRBJ2-7, with a tentative D call TRBD2 (6 bases). Germline values: CDR1 MDHEN, CDR2 SYDVKM. V dropped 5 bases and J dropped 3 bases, with 14 bases sitting between them. CDR3 length: 14 amino acids. The CDR3 coding sequence is TGTGCCAGCAGTACATCCGGGACTCACTACGAGCAGTACTTC. Protein sequence: CASSTSGTHYEQYF.

The chain combines TRBV2 with TRBJ1-1; the D is unclear. Trimming left V 0 bases short and J 0 bases short, with 5 bases between. The CDR3 runs to 14 residues. CDR1 SNHLY and CDR2 FYNNEI come from the germline V gene. In nucleotides, the CDR3 is TGTGCCAGCAGTGAAGCGCGGATGAACACTGAAGCTTTCTTT. Translation: CASSEARMNTEAFF.

This clone was observed a single time. In nucleotides, the CDR3 is TGTGCCAGCAGTGGGCGGGGGGTAGCGGCCACAATCCGAGGGGAGCTGTTTTTT. It is translated as CASSGRGVAATIRGELFF. The rearrangement uses TRBV6-1 and TRBJ2-2; 8 bases are a match to TRBD2. The CDR3 contains 18 residues. The V and J ends lost 4 bases and 8 bases, in that order; junction bases with no gene match: 18. CDR1 and CDR2 (germline): MNHNS, SASEGT.

The V gene is TRBV6-1, the J gene TRBJ2-5, with TRBD2 as a possible D gene (7 bases). The germline V gene encodes CDR1 MNHNS and CDR2 SASEGT. The CDR3 totals 16 residues. The V end was cut by 1 base, the J end by 2 bases, with 14 bases between. This chain's CDR3 is CASSEGPGRGQETQYF. The CDR3 DNA reads TGTGCCAGCAGTGAAGGGCCGGGGAGGGGGCAAGAGACCCAGTACTTC.

The genes are TRBV5-1 and TRBJ2-1, with TRBD2 matching 11 bases. Germline V gene lookup returns CDR1 SGHRS and CDR2 YFSETQ. The CDR3 has 17 amino acids. With V trimmed by 5 bases and J by 0 bases, 7 bases remained unmatched. CDR3 amino acids: CASSRRLAGSSYNEQFF. Written as DNA, the CDR3 is TGCGCCAGCAGTCGTAGACTAGCGGGGAGCTCCTACAATGAGCAGTTCTTC.

This chain connects TRBV7-9 to TRBJ2-5; D call uncertain. Trimming removed 3 bases from V and 3 bases from J, with 8 bases in between. The CDR3 runs to 13 residues. CDR1 is SEHNR, CDR2 FQNEAQ, per germline (reference sequence). CDR3 protein: CASSLVRKETQYF. Here the CDR3 DNA reads TGTGCCAGCAGCTTGGTTAGAAAAGAGACCCAGTACTTC.

This clone was seen once. The chain uses TRBV18 and TRBJ2-1; 7 bases are shared with TRBD1. Per the germline V gene, CDR1 is KGHSH and CDR2 is LQKENI. The CDR3 length is 15 residues. V shed 3 bases, J shed 1 base, and the junction held 3 bases outside the gene matches. The CDR3 DNA is TGTGCCAGCTCACCGGGACAGTTGTCCTACAATGAGCAGTTCTTC. It codes for CASSPGQLSYNEQFF.

CDR3 coding DNA: TGTGCCAGCAGTTTGTCCGGGACAGGGGCCTACGAGCAGTACTTC. Translating gives CASSLSGTGAYEQYF. V usage is TRBV6-5 and J usage is TRBJ2-7, with 10 bases lining up with TRBD1. J was trimmed by 2 bases and V by 4 bases; bases with no gene match: 5. The CDR3 sequence is 15 residues long. Germline V CDR1 and CDR2: MNHEY, SVGAGI.

The rearrangement links TRBV5-1 to TRBJ2-1, with D perhaps matching TRBD2 (6 bases). The CDR3 is made up of 15 amino acids. Germline V gives CDR1 SGHRS, CDR2 YFSETQ. Trimming pared 2 bases from V and 5 bases from J, leaving 14 bases between. The CDR3 DNA reads as TGCGCCAGCAGCTTCTTAACGGGAGCTAACAATGAGCAGTTCTTC. The encoded protein is CASSFLTGANNEQFF.

CDR3 amino acids: CAIKGTDQETQYF. The CDR3 bases are TGTGCCATCAAAGGGACAGACCAAGAGACCCAGTACTTC. V gene TRBV10-3 combines with J gene TRBJ2-5, with 7 positions matching TRBD1. J gave up 0 bases and V 7 bases, and 2 bases lay outside the gene matches. The CDR3 totals 13 residues. Germline assignment: CDR1 ENHRY and CDR2 SYGVKD.

The chain has TRBV5-4 and TRBJ1-1; the D is unclear. V was trimmed by 0 bases and J by 0 bases, leaving 3 bases between them. Germline V gene sequence: CDR1 SGHNT, CDR2 YYREEE (reference sequence). The CDR3 is made up of 13 amino acids. CDR3 sequence reads: CASSLDMNTEAFF. CDR3 DNA sequence: TGTGCCAGCAGCTTGGACATGAACACTGAAGCTTTCTTT. Supplemented by reference TRBV5-4 and TRBJ1-1, the full variable domain reads ETGVTQSPTHLIKTRGQQVTLRCSSQSGHNTVSWYQQALGQGPQFIFQYYREEENGRGNFPPRFSGLQFPNYSSELNVNALELDDSALYLCASSLDMNTEAFFGQGTRLTVV.

The J gene is TRBJ1-4, the V gene TRBV9; no clear D gene. The ends were cut back, 4 bases at V and 0 bases at J, with 13 bases in the middle. CDR1 and CDR2 (germline): SGDLS, YYNGEE. CDR3 size: 16 residues. The CDR3 sequence is CASSPSGVATNEKLFF. Written as DNA, the CDR3 is TGTGCCAGCAGCCCATCAGGTGTTGCAACTAATGAAAAACTGTTTTTT.